This T cell receptor beta chain was recorded in a study of T cells after yellow fever vaccination. It was through 5'RACE template switching that TCR cDNA was made, with a universal primer site and UMIs added. TCRdb re-analysed the 5' RACE reads in MiXCR, keeping a single row per CDR3 protein. The profile covers around 400,000 distinct CDR3 sequences, with roughly 11% appearing a single time and less than 20% taken by the ten largest. Broader study findings: At around 95% for CD4 and 70% to 90% for CD8, most primary-vaccination clones showed up again after the booster. The CD4 compartment and the CD8 compartment contained a small share of clonotypes in common. Weaker overall, the secondary response nonetheless peaked faster (day 5 versus 15).

Germline V lookup: CDR1 SEHNR, CDR2 FQNEAQ (reference sequence). The CDR3 is made up of 14 amino acids. V gave up 5 bases and J gave up 2 bases; unmatched junction bases: 6. Only a few counts were recorded for this clonotype. Its antigen is unidentified. The chain joins TRBV7-9 to TRBJ2-7, with 7 positions matching TRBD1. The sample consisted of PBMCs, taken on the day of the first yellow fever vaccination. This receptor was taken from a man younger than 35 who received the YFV17D yellow fever vaccine. For the CDR3, the DNA is TGTGCCAGCAGCCCCCCCGGGACAGCCTACGAGCAGTACTTC. This gives the protein CASSPPGTAYEQYF.